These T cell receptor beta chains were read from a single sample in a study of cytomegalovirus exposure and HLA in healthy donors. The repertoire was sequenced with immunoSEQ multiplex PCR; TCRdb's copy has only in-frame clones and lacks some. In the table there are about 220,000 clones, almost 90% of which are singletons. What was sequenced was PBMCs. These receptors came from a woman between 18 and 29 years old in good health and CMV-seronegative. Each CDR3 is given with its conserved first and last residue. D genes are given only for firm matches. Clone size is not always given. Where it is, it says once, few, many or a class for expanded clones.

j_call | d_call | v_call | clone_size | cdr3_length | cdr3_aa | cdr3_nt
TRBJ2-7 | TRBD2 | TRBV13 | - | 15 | CASSLGGGRGAEQYF | TGTGCCAGCAGCTTAGGTGGCGGGAGAGGGGCCGAGCAGTACTTC
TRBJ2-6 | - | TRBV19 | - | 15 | CASSISGAGANVLTF | TGTGCCAGTAGTATATCGGGGGCTGGGGCCAACGTCCTGACTTTC
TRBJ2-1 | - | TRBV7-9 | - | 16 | CASSLVIGYSYNEQFF | TGTGCCAGCAGCTTAGTGATCGGGTACTCCTACAATGAGCAGTTCTTC
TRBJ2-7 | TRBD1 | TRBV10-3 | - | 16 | CAISEPTGTISYEQYF | TGTGCCATCAGTGAGCCGACAGGGACGATCTCCTACGAGCAGTACTTC
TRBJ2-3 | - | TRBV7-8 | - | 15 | CASSIWGQGTDTQYF | TGTGCCAGCAGCATTTGGGGGCAGGGCACAGATACGCAGTATTTT
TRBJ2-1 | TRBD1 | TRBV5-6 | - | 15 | CASSTYRGSYNEQFF | TGTGCCAGCAGCACATACAGGGGCTCCTACAATGAGCAGTTCTTC
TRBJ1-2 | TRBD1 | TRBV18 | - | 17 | CASSPLRQGAGDYGYTF | TGTGCCAGCTCACCCCTTCGACAGGGGGCGGGAGACTATGGCTACACCTTC
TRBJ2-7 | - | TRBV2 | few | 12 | CASKNSLYEQYF | TGTGCCAGCAAAAACAGTCTCTACGAGCAGTACTTC
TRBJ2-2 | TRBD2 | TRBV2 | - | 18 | CASSQLGLAGAGTGELFF | TGTGCCAGCAGCCAGTTGGGACTAGCGGGAGCTGGCACCGGGGAGCTGTTTTTT
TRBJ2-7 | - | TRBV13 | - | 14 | CASSLVRGSYEQYF | TGTGCCAGCAGCTTAGTCAGGGGTTCCTACGAGCAGTACTTC
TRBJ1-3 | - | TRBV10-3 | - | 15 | CAISEGPSSGNTIYF | TGTGCCATCAGTGAGGGGCCGAGCTCTGGAAACACCATATATTTT
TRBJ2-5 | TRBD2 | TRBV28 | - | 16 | CASSPGLAGPKETQYF | TGTGCCAGCAGTCCTGGACTAGCGGGACCCAAAGAGACCCAGTACTTC
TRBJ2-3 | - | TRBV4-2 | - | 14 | CASSQERGTDTQYF | TGTGCCAGCAGCCAAGAACGGGGCACAGATACGCAGTATTTT
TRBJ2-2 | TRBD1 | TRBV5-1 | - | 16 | CASSRRTGGPTGELFF | TGCGCCAGCAGCCGACGGACAGGGGGTCCCACCGGGGAGCTGTTTTTT
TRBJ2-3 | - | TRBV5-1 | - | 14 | CASCAGRPPDTQYF | TGCGCCAGCTGTGCGGGAAGGCCCCCAGATACGCAGTATTTT
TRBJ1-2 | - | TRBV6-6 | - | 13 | CASSSGLLYGYTF | TGTGCCAGCAGTTCAGGGCTCCTCTATGGCTACACCTTC
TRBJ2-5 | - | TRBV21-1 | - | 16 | CASSIGTGAAQETQYF | TGTGCCAGCAGCATTGGGACAGGGGCAGCTCAAGAGACCCAGTACTTC
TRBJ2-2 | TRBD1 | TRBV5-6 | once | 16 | CASSLMGQGNTGELFF | TGTGCCAGCAGCTTGATGGGACAGGGGAATACCGGGGAGCTGTTTTTT
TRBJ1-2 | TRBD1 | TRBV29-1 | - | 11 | CSVVTGAGYTF | TGCAGCGTTGTGACAGGGGCTGGCTACACCTTC
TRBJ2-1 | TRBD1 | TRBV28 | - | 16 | CASSLWGTGGADEQFF | TGTGCCAGCAGTTTATGGGGGACAGGGGGTGCGGATGAGCAGTTCTTC
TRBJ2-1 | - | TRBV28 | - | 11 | CASEADNEQFF | TGTGCCAGCGAAGCGGACAATGAGCAGTTCTTC
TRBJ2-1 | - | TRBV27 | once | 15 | CASSLAGTLPREQFF | TGTGCCAGCAGTTTGGCGGGAACCCTGCCCCGAGAGCAGTTCTTC
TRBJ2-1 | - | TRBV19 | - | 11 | CASQSGNHRFF | TGTGCCAGTCAATCCGGGAACCATCGGTTCTTC
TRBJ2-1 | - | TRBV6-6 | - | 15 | CASSYSTGPYNEQFF | TGTGCCAGCAGTTACAGTACAGGTCCCTACAATGAGCAGTTCTTC
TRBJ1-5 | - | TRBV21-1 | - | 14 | CASSIRFGNQPQHF | TGTGCCAGCAGCATACGGTTTGGCAATCAGCCCCAGCATTTT
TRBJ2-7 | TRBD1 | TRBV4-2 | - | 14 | CASSQATGGAEQYF | TGTGCCAGCAGCCAAGCGACAGGGGGGGCCGAGCAGTACTTC
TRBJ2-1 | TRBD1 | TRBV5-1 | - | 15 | CASSLQTGGNDEQFF | TGCGCCAGCAGCTTGCAGACAGGGGGCAACGATGAGCAGTTCTTC
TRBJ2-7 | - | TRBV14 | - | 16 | CASSQDSRLSYYEQYF | TGTGCCAGCAGCCAAGATAGTAGACTTTCATACTACGAGCAGTACTTC
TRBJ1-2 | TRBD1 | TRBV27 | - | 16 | CASRVGTGLTNYGYTF | TGTGCCAGCAGAGTCGGGACAGGGCTTACTAACTATGGCTACACCTTC
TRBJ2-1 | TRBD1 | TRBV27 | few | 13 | CASSRTGEREQFF | TGTGCCAGCAGTCGGACAGGGGAACGGGAGCAGTTCTTC
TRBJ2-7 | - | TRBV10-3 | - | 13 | CAIDSGGSYEQYF | TGTGCCATAGACTCAGGGGGGTCCTACGAGCAGTACTTC
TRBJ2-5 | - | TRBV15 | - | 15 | CATSRGLGAQETQYF | TGTGCCACCAGCAGGGGCTTGGGCGCACAAGAGACCCAGTACTTC
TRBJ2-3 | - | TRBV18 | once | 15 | CASSRREAPIDTQYF | TGTGCCAGCTCACGAAGGGAGGCCCCAATTGATACGCAGTATTTT
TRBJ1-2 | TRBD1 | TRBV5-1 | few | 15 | CASSFRQGGGYGYTF | TGCGCCAGCAGCTTTCGACAGGGTGGGGGCTATGGCTACACCTTC
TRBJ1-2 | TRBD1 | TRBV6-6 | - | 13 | CASRQDRDGPEKF | TGTGCCAGCAGACAGGACAGGGACGGACCAGAGAAATTC
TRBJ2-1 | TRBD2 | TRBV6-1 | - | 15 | CASSASGELYNEQFF | TGTGCCAGCAGTGCTAGCGGGGAACTCTACAATGAGCAGTTCTTC